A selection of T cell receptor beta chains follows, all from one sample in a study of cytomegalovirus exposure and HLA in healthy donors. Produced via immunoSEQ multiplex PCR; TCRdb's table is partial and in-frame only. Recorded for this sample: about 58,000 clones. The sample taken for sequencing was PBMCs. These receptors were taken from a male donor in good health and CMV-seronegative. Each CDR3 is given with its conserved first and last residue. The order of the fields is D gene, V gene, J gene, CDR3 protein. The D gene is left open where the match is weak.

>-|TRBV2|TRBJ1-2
CASSAWEGGYGYTF
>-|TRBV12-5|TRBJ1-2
CASGLVPGYNYGYTF
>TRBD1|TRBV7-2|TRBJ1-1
CASGRAGGAGAFF
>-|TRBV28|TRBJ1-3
CASGVPISGNTIYF
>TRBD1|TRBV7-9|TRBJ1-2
CASSSAGQGTGGYTF
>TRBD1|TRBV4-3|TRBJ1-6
CASSQDTGGPPLHF
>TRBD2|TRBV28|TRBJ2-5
CASSPSSGRRETQYF
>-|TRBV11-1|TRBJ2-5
CASSPDSPGETQYF
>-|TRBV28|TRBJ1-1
CASSLRSGSTEAFF
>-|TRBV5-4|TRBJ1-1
CASSPPRQEGTEAFF
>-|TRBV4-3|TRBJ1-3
CASSQASGASGGNTIYF
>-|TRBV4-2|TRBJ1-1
CASSQDRSGDNTEAFF
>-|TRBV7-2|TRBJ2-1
CASSRIGVPEQFF
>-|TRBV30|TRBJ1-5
CAWSQTNQPQHF
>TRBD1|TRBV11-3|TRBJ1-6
CASSSRGQANSPLHF
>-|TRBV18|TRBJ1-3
CASSPVDSSGNTIYF
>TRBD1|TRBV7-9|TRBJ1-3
CASSLGTGMSGNTIYF
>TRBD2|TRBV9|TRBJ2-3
CASSVERETDTQYF
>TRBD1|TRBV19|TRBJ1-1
CASSTGQGITEAFF
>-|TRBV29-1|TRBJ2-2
CSVAGGAYTGELFF
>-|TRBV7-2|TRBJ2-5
CVSSLGYRETQYF
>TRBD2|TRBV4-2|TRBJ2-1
CASSHPSGLAGGNEQFF
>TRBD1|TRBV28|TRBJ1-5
CASSLFVKKVQGANQPQHF
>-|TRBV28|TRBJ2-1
CASRDNYNEQFF
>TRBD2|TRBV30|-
CAWGAGPYEQYF
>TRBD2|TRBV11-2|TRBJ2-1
CASIKTSGNSYNEQFF
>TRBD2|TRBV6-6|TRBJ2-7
CASSPTSFSAYEQYF
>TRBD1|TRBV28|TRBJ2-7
CASSSGQWGNEQYF
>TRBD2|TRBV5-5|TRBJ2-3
CASSLSPYRLAGGEDTQYF
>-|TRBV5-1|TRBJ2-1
CASSSGTLYNEQFF
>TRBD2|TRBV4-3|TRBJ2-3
CASSQDWRGGSDTQYF
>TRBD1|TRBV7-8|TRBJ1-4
CASSPRRDRIVEKLFF
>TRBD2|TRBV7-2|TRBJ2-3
CASSLRLAGSTDTQYF
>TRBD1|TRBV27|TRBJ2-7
CASSLKGQSSAYEQYF
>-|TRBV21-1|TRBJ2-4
CASRGLGGNF
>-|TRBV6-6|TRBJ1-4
CASTKDPGHLNEKLFF
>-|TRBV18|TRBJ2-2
CASSPGADTGELFF
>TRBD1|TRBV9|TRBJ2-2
CASSALTGGTGELFF
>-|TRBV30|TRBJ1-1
CAWSVGHSNTEAFF
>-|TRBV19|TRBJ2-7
CASSPSENAYEQYF
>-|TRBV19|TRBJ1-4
CASSSQINEKLFF
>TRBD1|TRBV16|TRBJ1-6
CASSHLAPGQGSPLHF
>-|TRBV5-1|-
CASSIGIARELAYEQYF
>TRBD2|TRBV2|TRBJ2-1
CASSEQSGGAHEQFF
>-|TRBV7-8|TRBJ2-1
CASSLRGQSNEQFF
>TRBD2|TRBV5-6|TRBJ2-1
CASSLRTSGNEQFF
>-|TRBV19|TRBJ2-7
CASSIGRGPYEQYF
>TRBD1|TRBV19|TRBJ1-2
CASTISRQGAGYTF
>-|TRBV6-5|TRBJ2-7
CASSLAGAYEQYF
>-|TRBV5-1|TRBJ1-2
CASSLNHWRADGYTF
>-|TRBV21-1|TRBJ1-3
CASSSQGSGNTIYF
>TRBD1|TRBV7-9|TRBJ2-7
CASSIYRDRDEQYF
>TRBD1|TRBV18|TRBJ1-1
CASSPPLGQGLHTEAFF
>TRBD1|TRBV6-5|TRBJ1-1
CASSRTGGRDTEAFF
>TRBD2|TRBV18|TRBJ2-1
CASSPTSGQNEQFF
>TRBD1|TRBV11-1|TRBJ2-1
CASKQGAYNEQFF
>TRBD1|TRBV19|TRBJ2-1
CASSLGQGRHNEQFF
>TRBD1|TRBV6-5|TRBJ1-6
CASSLETGGNSPLHF